The present T cell receptor (beta chain) was sequenced within a study of blood T cells in healthy people across ages. This clonotype was recorded a few times. Combining a sample-barcoded 5' primer with a J-beta primer mix, a second PCR ran for about 6 to 12 cycles. TCRdb re-called the 5' RACE reads with MiXCR, one entry per CDR3 protein. The sample holds 1.5 million to 2 million distinct CDR3 sequences, roughly 27% seen once. Looked up from germline, CDR1 is SGHRS and CDR2 is YFSETQ. After removal of 6 bases from V and 1 base from J, the junction contained 10 bases not matched to a gene. The CDR3 consists of 16 residues.

Sequencing used blood. This receptor was obtained from a woman between 25 and 40 years old in good health. The V and J genes are TRBV5-1 and TRBJ1-1; 9 positions agree with TRBD1. CDR3 DNA: TGCGCCAGCACCCTAACAGGGGGCGATGAGAACACTGAAGCTTTCTTT. It is translated as CASTLTGGDENTEAFF.